This T cell receptor (beta chain) stems from a study of cytomegalovirus exposure and HLA in healthy donors. From germline, CDR1 is MDHEN and CDR2 SYDVKM. The CDR3 has 11 residues. Trimming stripped 6 bases from V and 4 bases from J, with 4 bases between. The PCR was carried out with 60 Vbeta primers and 13 Jbeta primers. Generated by immunoSEQ multiplex PCR, the TCRdb table keeps only in-frame clones and is missing some. Of 100,000 or so clones in the sample, about 83% were seen once. The chain has TRBV28 and TRBJ1-5; D uncertain. The clonotype was recovered from a female donor in good health and CMV-seropositive. Sequenced sample: PBMCs. CDR3 bases: TGTGCCAGCAGATCAAATCAGCCCCAGCATTTT. Its protein is CASRSNQPQHF. The variable domain in full, with the rest retrieved from reference TRBV28 and TRBJ1-5, is DVKVTQSSRYLVKRTGEKVFLECVQDMDHENMFWYRQDPGLGLRLIYFSYDVKMKEKGDIPEGYSVSREKKERFSLILESASTNQTSMYLCASRSNQPQHFGDGTRLSIL.